Presented here are 10 T cell receptor beta chains from one specimen sequenced in a study of Ad26.COV2.S vaccination and SARS-CoV-2 variants listed by TCRdb under 2021. The treatment or condition label on this specimen signifies: 15 to 20 received Ad26.COV2.S at low or high dose, single or two shots; about 5 received placebo; per-sample allocation not given. Repertoires of vaccine and placebo recipients were sequenced from samples taken on day 63 after the first injection. Libraries came from the immunoSEQ multiplex PCR assay. TCRdb re-hosts the immuneACCESS table, in-frame sequences only. Its copies lack some clones; in the studies checked, an unresolved V gene accounts for under half of them, and the cause for the rest is not known. Present in this sample are some 450,000 clones, about nine tenths of which were seen just once. The ten largest clonotypes hold about 4.5% of the sample. The sequences come from peripheral blood, collected in a trial of Ad26.COV2.S vaccine versus placebo. Receptors originate from a person between 18 and 65 years old who received the Ad26.COV2.S COVID-19 vaccine or a placebo.

The chain uses TRBV19 and TRBJ2-1; TRBD1 agrees at 10 bases. CDR3 size: 17 residues. Germline V gene sequence: CDR1 LNHDA, CDR2 SQIVND (reference sequence). With 4 bases clipped from V and 1 base from J, the junction kept 7 bases outside the gene matches. This chain's CDR3 is CASSTSPGQGSYNEQFF. As DNA, the CDR3 is TGTGCCAGTAGTACCTCGCCGGGACAGGGGTCCTACAATGAGCAGTTCTTC.

The chain employs TRBV6-2 or TRBV6-3 and TRBJ2-2; 8 bases fit TRBD1. The CDR3 totals 13 residues. Germline loops: CDR1 MNHEY, CDR2 SVGEGT. V lost 5 bases to trimming and J lost 7 bases; unmatched junction nucleotides: 3. CDR3 residues: CASSGTGGGELFF. CDR3 coding DNA: TGTGCCAGCAGTGGCACAGGGGGCGGGGAGCTGTTTTTT.

V gene TRBV5-1 combines with J gene TRBJ1-2; D is undetermined. This CDR3 spans 15 amino acids. V lost 0 bases and J 2 bases, leaving 11 bases between the germline ends. From germline, CDR1 is SGHRS and CDR2 YFSETQ. CDR3: CASSLVIGENYGYTF. The CDR3 DNA sequence: TGCGCCAGCAGCTTGGTGATAGGCGAAAACTATGGCTACACCTTC.

This chain joins TRBV19 and TRBJ2-7, with D maybe TRBD1 (5 bases). Germline CDR1 is LNHDA and CDR2 is SQIVND (reference sequence). The CDR3 is made up of 15 amino acids. V lost 5 bases, J lost 3 bases, and 17 bases lay in between. Written as DNA, the CDR3 is TGTGCCAGTAGTCCTCAAGACAGCAGCGACTACGAGCAGTACTTC. Its translation is CASSPQDSSDYEQYF.

The V call is TRBV9, the J call TRBJ2-6; a possible D gene is TRBD1 (6 bases). This CDR3 has 16 residues. Trimming removed 4 bases at V and 3 bases at J, with 14 bases between. Germline values: CDR1 SGDLS, CDR2 YYNGEE. The CDR3 reads CASSLRWGHGANVLTF. In DNA, the CDR3 is TGTGCCAGCAGCTTGCGATGGGGGCATGGGGCCAACGTCCTGACTTTC.

This rearrangement joins TRBV5-1 to TRBJ2-1; 7 nucleotides agree with TRBD1. After removal of 4 bases from V and 4 bases from J, the junction contained 5 bases not matched to a gene. This CDR3 contains 14 residues. The V gene's germline CDR1 is SGHRS and CDR2 YFSETQ. The CDR3 spells CASSPPGQYNEQFF. The DNA for the CDR3 is TGCGCCAGCAGCCCCCCGGGACAGTACAATGAGCAGTTCTTC. The full variable domain, rest sourced from reference TRBV5-1 and TRBJ2-1, is KAGVTQTPRYLIKTRGQQVTLSCSPISGHRSVSWYQQTPGQGLQFLFEYFSETQRNKGNFPGRFSGRQFSNSRSEMNVSTLELGDSALYLCASSPPGQYNEQFFGPGTRLTVL.

The rearrangement uses TRBV4-3 and TRBJ1-5; D unresolved. Trimming left V 1 base short and J 2 bases short, with 6 bases between. This CDR3 has 14 amino acids. Germline V gene sequence: CDR1 LGHNA, CDR2 YSLEER. The CDR3 loop reads CASSQVKGNQPQHF. Here the CDR3 DNA reads TGCGCCAGCAGCCAAGTCAAGGGCAATCAGCCCCAGCATTTT.

This chain connects TRBV7-2 to TRBJ2-2; 10 positions agree with TRBD2. Germline CDR1 and CDR2: SGHTA and FQGNSA. V trimming: 5 bases; J trimming: 1 base; junction bases outside the gene matches: 10. The CDR3 has 18 amino acids. CDR3 protein: CASSNYPIAGGNTGELFF. The CDR3 bases are TGTGCCAGCAGCAATTACCCAATAGCGGGAGGGAACACCGGGGAGCTGTTTTTT.

The chain links TRBV3-1 (or the pseudogene TRBV3-2) to TRBJ2-7; D remains unclear. CDR3 length: 13 residues. Germline V gives CDR1 LGHDT, CDR2 YNNKEL (reference sequence). Trimming pared 2 bases from V and 4 bases from J, leaving 9 bases between. The CDR3 DNA is TGTGCCAGCAGCCAACAAAGGAGTTACGAGCAGTACTTC. Protein product: CASSQQRSYEQYF.

This rearrangement joins TRBV28 to TRBJ1-2; no clear D gene. V was cut by 2 bases and J by 0 bases, with 1 base left in between. Germline loops: CDR1 MDHEN, CDR2 SYDVKM. This CDR3 has 12 amino acids. CDR3 protein: CASSLANYGYTF. In DNA form, the CDR3 reads TGTGCCAGCAGTTTAGCTAACTATGGCTACACCTTC.